A selection of T cell receptor beta chains follows, all from one sample in a study of shared T cell receptors in the human thymus. TCRdb's table, derived via immunoSEQ multiplex PCR, lists solely in-frame clones and lacks some. Of 500,000 to 850,000 clones listed, around 87% are singletons. A further study also used this sample, focusing on human thymus T cells.

Sample: thymocytes. These receptor sequences come from a boy less than two years old with a congenital heart defect. The CDR3 runs from the conserved cysteine through the conserved F or W. D genes are given only for firm matches. Size is stated for part of the rows, as once, few or many counts, or as a class when the clone is expanded.

CDR3nt | CDR3aa | j_gene | v_gene | abundance | d_gene
TGCGCCAGCAGCCAAGTTTGGGCCAGGTGGGTCCCGTACGAGCAGTACTTC | CASSQVWARWVPYEQYF | TRBJ2-7 | TRBV4-3 | . | .
TGTGCCAAGACAGAGGACAGGGAGGTTTACGAGCAGTACTTC | CAKTEDREVYEQYF | TRBJ2-7 | TRBV2 | . | TRBD1
TGTGCCAGCAGTGAAGGGTGGGGAACAGGGGCAGCTGACACTGAAGCTTTCTTT | CASSEGWGTGAADTEAFF | TRBJ1-1 | TRBV6-1 | . | TRBD1
TGCAGCGTTGAACTCGTCCGGGGGGCGGACACCGGGGAGCTGTTTTTT | CSVELVRGADTGELFF | TRBJ2-2 | TRBV29-1 | . | .
TGTGCCAGCAGTTTAGGACAGGGGGATGAAGCTTTCTTT | CASSLGQGDEAFF | TRBJ1-1 | TRBV28 | few | TRBD1
TGTGCCAGCAGCTTGGTAGGTAGCGGGAGGGCCTCAGATACGCAGTATTTT | CASSLVGSGRASDTQYF | TRBJ2-3 | TRBV5-4 | . | TRBD2
TGTGCCAGCAGACTTCCCTCAGGGGACAACAGCACAGATACGCAGTATTTT | CASRLPSGDNSTDTQYF | TRBJ2-3 | TRBV5-4 | . | .
TGTGCCAGCAGTGGACAGGGGACAGAGCAGTACTTC | CASSGQGTEQYF | TRBJ2-7 | TRBV6-1 | few | TRBD1
TGTGCCAGCAGCCCAATCACTAGCGGGAGGGACAATGAGCAGTTCTTC | CASSPITSGRDNEQFF | TRBJ2-1 | TRBV5-4 | . | TRBD2
TGTGCCAGCAGTTTCCCCGACAGGACCCTCTACGAGCAGTACTTC | CASSFPDRTLYEQYF | TRBJ2-7 | TRBV27 | . | .
TGTGCCAGCAGTTTATCGGCCCAATTCTACGAGCAGTACTTC | CASSLSAQFYEQYF | TRBJ2-7 | TRBV27 | few | .
TGTGCCAGCAGCCCGACCGACAGCCCCAGCAATCAGCCCCAGCATTTT | CASSPTDSPSNQPQHF | TRBJ1-5 | TRBV7-2 | . | .
TGTGCCAGCGGGGACAGGGGGTGCCCAGATACGCAGTATTTT | CASGDRGCPDTQYF | TRBJ2-3 | TRBV14 | . | TRBD1
TGTGCCAGCAGCCGGGGGACAGGGGGCCCCGAGCAGTACTTC | CASSRGTGGPEQYF | TRBJ2-7 | TRBV11-2 | . | TRBD1
TGCGCCAGCAGTCAGGACAGGGTCTATGGCTACACCTTC | CASSQDRVYGYTF | TRBJ1-2 | TRBV4-3 | few | TRBD1
TGTGCTAGTGGTACCCGAACAGGTGAAGCTTTCTTT | CASGTRTGEAFF | TRBJ1-1 | TRBV12-5 | . | .
TGTGCCAGCAGTCCGCCGAACGGGAGTCCGCAGTATTTT | CASSPPNGSPQYF | TRBJ2-3 | TRBV28 | . | .
TGTGCCAGCAGTTACCGTAGGAGGACTAACTACGAGCAGTACTTC | CASSYRRRTNYEQYF | TRBJ2-7 | TRBV6-6 | few | .
TGTGCCAGTAGTATAGTAGGAGGGGAGGGACAGCCCCAGCATTTT | CASSIVGGEGQPQHF | TRBJ1-5 | TRBV19 | . | .
TGTGCCAGCAGCTTACCGCGGGACAGGTTCTACGAGCAGTACTTC | CASSLPRDRFYEQYF | TRBJ2-7 | TRBV11-3 | . | TRBD1
TGTGCCAGCAGTTTAAAGCGCTCCTACGAGCAGTACTTC | CASSLKRSYEQYF | TRBJ2-7 | TRBV28 | . | .
TGTGCCAGCAGCTTAGCGGAGCTAGCGGAAACCTACGAGCAGTACTTC | CASSLAELAETYEQYF | TRBJ2-7 | TRBV7-2 | . | TRBD2
TGTGCCAGCAGTGATCGCGAGGGTTTGTACGAGCAGTACTTC | CASSDREGLYEQYF | TRBJ2-7 | TRBV6-1 | . | .
TGCGCCAGCAGCCTGATCCAAGGACTAGCGAATAGCACAGATACGCAGTATTTT | CASSLIQGLANSTDTQYF | TRBJ2-3 | TRBV4-3 | . | TRBD2
TGTGCCAGCAGTTTATCTTTCGGCTGGAGAGGCTACGAGCAGTACTTC | CASSLSFGWRGYEQYF | TRBJ2-7 | TRBV27 | . | .
TGTGCCAGCAGTTTTCTCATTGGGGCGGACACTGAAGCTTTCTTT | CASSFLIGADTEAFF | TRBJ1-1 | TRBV28 | . | .
TGTGCCAGCAGTTCGAAGACAGTAATATCCACTGAAGCTTTCTTT | CASSSKTVISTEAFF | TRBJ1-1 | TRBV28 | . | .
TGCGCCAGCAGCCCGAGCCTACAGGGGATGAACACTGAAGCTTTCTTT | CASSPSLQGMNTEAFF | TRBJ1-1 | TRBV5-1 | once | TRBD1
TGTGCCTGGAGTTCAGGGAATTCGAATCAGCCCCAGCATTTT | CAWSSGNSNQPQHF | TRBJ1-5 | TRBV30 | . | .
TGTGCCAGCAGTTTGGGGGGGCTTGGCTACACCTTC | CASSLGGLGYTF | TRBJ1-2 | TRBV28 | . | .
TGTGCCACCAGCAGAGATAAGGAGGGAACTGGGATGGGGGCCAACGTCCTGACTTTC | CATSRDKEGTGMGANVLTF | TRBJ2-6 | TRBV15 | . | .
TGTGCCTGGAGACGGACAGCTAGGGTCGAGCAGTACTTC | CAWRRTARVEQYF | TRBJ2-7 | TRBV30 | . | .
TGTGCCAGCAACCCCGACAGAGCTTCCTACGAGCAGTACTTC | CASNPDRASYEQYF | TRBJ2-7 | TRBV28 | . | .
TGTGCCACCAGCAGAGCAGGGGACGGAAACACCATATATTTT | CATSRAGDGNTIYF | TRBJ1-3 | TRBV15 | . | .
TGTGCCAGCCGGGACAGGCAAACCGGGGAGCTGTTTTTT | CASRDRQTGELFF | TRBJ2-2 | TRBV10-3 | few | TRBD1
TGTGCCAGCAGTTCGGACAGGGGCGAGTACCAAGAGACCCAGTACTTC | CASSSDRGEYQETQYF | TRBJ2-5 | TRBV2 | . | TRBD1
TGTGCCAGTAGTATTATACAGGGGGCGAAAAATTCACCCCTCCACTTT | CASSIIQGAKNSPLHF | TRBJ1-6 | TRBV19 | . | TRBD1
TGTGCCAGCAGCAACCCAAGGCAGGGGTTAAATGAAAAACTGTTTTTT | CASSNPRQGLNEKLFF | TRBJ1-4 | TRBV21-1 | . | .